This T cell receptor (beta chain) was obtained from a study of blood T cells in healthy people across ages. Study in general: Roughly one uniquely barcoded beta molecule per two T cells was captured.

Study-wide points: Correlation between TCR beta diversity and naive T cell percentage was strong.

The amount of total RNA extracted per sample was at least 5 micrograms. The CDR3 consists of 14 residues. The V end lost 3 bases, the J end lost 4 bases, and 13 bases lay between the germline ends. Per the germline V gene, CDR1 is DFQATT and CDR2 is SNEGSKA (reference sequence). A sample-barcoded 5' primer and a J-beta primer mix were used in a second PCR of about 7 to 12 cycles. TCRdb independently ran MiXCR on the 5' RACE reads; one entry per CDR3 protein. The data hold approximately 730,000 distinct CDR3 sequences, with roughly 50% observed a single time. Regarding this clonotype: Its antigen is currently unknown.

Sequenced sample: blood. The receptor's source is an elderly man in good health. V and J are TRBV20-1 and TRBJ2-1; D perhaps matches TRBD1 (5 bases). CDR3: CSASKLRGYNEQFF. DNA for the CDR3: TGCAGTGCTAGCAAACTTAGGGGTTACAATGAGCAGTTCTTC.